This TCR beta chain stems from a study of OX40 agonist ivuxolimab in advanced cancers. In the study overall: One hepatocellular carcinoma and a couple of cutaneous melanoma patients partially responded. Study-level results: Average numbers of expanded clones were greater in CD8+ T cells than in CD4+.

The CDR3 length is 17 residues. Germline loops: CDR1 SGHTA, CDR2 FQGNSA. V lost 1 base to trimming and J lost 0 bases; unmatched junction nucleotides: 6. Repertoires were generated with immunoSEQ multiplex PCR, while TCRdb's copy carries only in-frame clones and drops some. The sample contains under 80,000 clones, 90% of which appear only once. Notes on this clone: Its cognate antigen is unknown.

This chain joins TRBV7-2 and TRBJ1-2; 9 bases line up with TRBD1. The origin of this receptor is an adult with an advanced solid tumor such as melanoma, head and neck, liver or kidney cancer. Sequencing was performed on CD4+ or CD8+ T cells sorted from blood, taken in a trial of the OX40 agonist ivuxolimab. For the CDR3, the DNA is TGTGCCAGCAGCTTAGACGGACAGGGGTTTCCTAACTATGGCTACACCTTC. As protein: CASSLDGQGFPNYGYTF.